This T cell receptor (beta chain) was identified in a study of blood T cell repertoires in COVID-19. Study as a whole: The cDNA or gDNA used as material had been derived from T cells, B-cell-depleted T cells, or PBMCs.

As handled by the study authors: Scientists estimated how many nucleated cells there were by amplifying reference gene primers. The assay was immunoSEQ multiplex PCR, and TCRdb's table has in-frame clones only and misses some. V and J calls and clone size come straight from that table; D and trimming were deduced from the DNA. Of roughly 150,000 clones in the sample, around four fifths were seen once. Two negative PCRs, clearance, or symptom resolution were required of recovered Cohort 3 donors. The CDR3 has 13 amino acids. Germline loops: CDR1 SGDLS, CDR2 YYNGEE. V dropped 3 bases and J dropped 0 bases, with 5 bases sitting between them.

The J gene is TRBJ2-3, the V gene TRBV9; unclear D gene. Sequenced material: PBMCs or T cells enriched from blood (not recorded which). The TCR sequence derives from a woman aged 40 to 50 who had recovered from COVID-19. Here the CDR3 reads CASSGLSTDTQYF. The CDR3 nucleotides read TGTGCCAGCAGCGGACTCAGCACAGATACGCAGTATTTT.